This record looks at one T cell receptor beta chain sequence and its context. The sample comes from a study of T cell changes during pregnancy in multiple sclerosis. Germline V gene sequence: CDR1 MNHEY, CDR2 SVGAGI. The CDR3 contains 12 residues. V was cut by 10 bases and J by 3 bases, with 12 bases left in between. Profiled with immunoSEQ multiplex PCR; TCRdb holds only in-frame clones, not every one. Of 95,000 to 110,000 clones listed, 85% to 95% are singletons. The sample was peripheral blood, taken in the third trimester of pregnancy. This clonotype was obtained from a female donor in good health, enrolled as a control in a pregnancy study. This chain joins TRBV6-5 and TRBJ2-5; TRBD2 might be the D (5 bases). Here the CDR3 reads CAIGNSKETQYF. CDR3 sequence (DNA): TGTGCCATCGGGAATTCCAAAGAGACCCAGTACTTC.